Described below is a single T cell receptor beta chain sequence and its context. The CDR3 is 15 amino acids. V shed 7 bases, J shed 1 base, and the junction held 2 bases outside the gene matches. Per the germline V gene, CDR1 is MNHEY and CDR2 is SVGAGI. Here immunoSEQ multiplex PCR was the method, and the copy in TCRdb shows in-frame clones only, minus some. Among about 230,000 clones listed, about 80% were seen once. These data originate in a study of control samples from healthy donors and cancer patients. The source material was PBMCs. The receptor was derived from a woman aged 55-69 years with lung cancer. This chain joins TRBV6-5 and TRBJ2-5, with 14 bases fitting TRBD2. CDR3: CASKGLAGVQETQYF. Written as DNA, the CDR3 is TGTGCCAGCAAGGGACTAGCGGGGGTCCAAGAGACCCAGTACTTC.